This TCR beta chain was profiled in a study of identical twins. This clonotype was observed a few times. Its antigen is unidentified. This CDR3 contains 16 residues. V lost 5 bases and J lost 1; bases outside the gene matches: 6. It was template switching that added a universal primer site, and there were unique molecular identifiers on the cDNA. TCRdb used MiXCR to reprocess the 5' RACE reads, holding one entry per CDR3 protein. This sample has roughly 250,000 distinct CDR3 sequences, with roughly an eighth found just once. Study-wide results and caveats: For zero-insertion analyses, partial confounding could come from invariant MAIT and iNKT cells. The analysis was cross-sectional rather than longitudinal within donors. Out-of-frame alpha sequences shared by twins were enriched for low generation probability.

The clonotype comes from a woman between 18 and 29 years old in good health. The sequenced sample consisted of memory (CD45RO+) T cells sorted from blood. The chain carries TRBV12-3 or TRBV12-4 and TRBJ2-2; 8 nucleotides align to TRBD1. The DNA of the CDR3 is TGTGCCAGCAGTCCCACCGGGACAGGGAACACCGGGGAGCTGTTTTTT. Translated: CASSPTGTGNTGELFF.